The rows below give T cell receptor beta chains drawn from one sample of a study of OX40 agonist ivuxolimab in advanced cancers. Sequencing used immunoSEQ multiplex PCR; TCRdb keeps in-frame clones, though not all of them. The sample lists some 33,000 clones, approximately 87% seen once, with about 34% in the top ten. The sample consisted of CD4+ or CD8+ T cells sorted from blood, taken in a trial of the OX40 agonist ivuxolimab. These receptors all stem from an adult with an advanced solid tumor such as melanoma, head and neck, liver or kidney cancer. Both conserved end residues are part of each CDR3. A D gene is named only where the DNA matches it firmly.

V gene: TRBV29-1
D gene: .
J gene: TRBJ1-1
CDR3 protein: CSGGDTEAFF
CDR3 DNA: TGCAGCGGAGGGGACACTGAAGCTTTCTTT

V gene: TRBV27
D gene: TRBD1
J gene: TRBJ1-2
CDR3 protein: CASSTGGKGYTF
CDR3 DNA: TGTGCCAGCAGTACAGGGGGGAAAGGCTACACCTTC

V gene: TRBV15
D gene: TRBD1
J gene: TRBJ1-4
CDR3 protein: CATSRDTGTGNEKLFF
CDR3 DNA: TGTGCCACCAGCCGCGACACCGGGACAGGAAATGAAAAACTGTTTTTT

V gene: TRBV2
D gene: TRBD2
J gene: TRBJ2-7
CDR3 protein: CASSGLAGSYEQYF
CDR3 DNA: TGTGCCAGCAGTGGACTAGCGGGCTCCTACGAGCAGTACTTC

V gene: TRBV5-8
D gene: .
J gene: TRBJ2-1
CDR3 protein: CASSPRTEGGNEQFF
CDR3 DNA: TGTGCCAGCAGCCCTCGGACCGAAGGGGGCAATGAGCAGTTCTTC

V gene: TRBV9
D gene: TRBD2
J gene: TRBJ2-1
CDR3 protein: CASSVSSERELHEQFF
CDR3 DNA: TGTGCCAGCAGCGTAAGTTCGGAGCGGGAGCTCCATGAGCAGTTCTTC

V gene: TRBV6-6
D gene: TRBD2
J gene: TRBJ2-1
CDR3 protein: CASSYRLAGDIRQFF
CDR3 DNA: TGTGCCAGCAGTTACCGTCTAGCGGGAGATATTCGGCAGTTCTTC

V gene: TRBV6-5
D gene: .
J gene: TRBJ1-4
CDR3 protein: CASSRGGEKLFF
CDR3 DNA: TGTGCCAGCAGTCGGGGGGGCGAAAAACTGTTTTTT

V gene: TRBV30
D gene: .
J gene: TRBJ2-5
CDR3 protein: CAWSVLQPSETQYF
CDR3 DNA: TGTGCCTGGAGTGTACTTCAGCCCTCGGAGACCCAGTACTTC

V gene: TRBV27
D gene: .
J gene: TRBJ2-7
CDR3 protein: CASSLMVTYEQYF
CDR3 DNA: TGTGCCAGCAGTTTAATGGTTACCTACGAGCAGTACTTC

V gene: TRBV30
D gene: .
J gene: TRBJ2-2
CDR3 protein: CARQSDTGELFF
CDR3 DNA: TGTGCCCGACAGAGTGACACCGGGGAGCTGTTTTTT

V gene: TRBV6-4
D gene: .
J gene: TRBJ1-2
CDR3 protein: CASIQGTSYTF
CDR3 DNA: TGTGCCAGCATTCAGGGCACCTCCTACACCTTC

V gene: TRBV6-4
D gene: TRBD2
J gene: TRBJ2-1
CDR3 protein: CASSEVGLAGYHEQFF
CDR3 DNA: TGTGCCAGCAGTGAAGTGGGACTAGCGGGATATCATGAGCAGTTCTTC

V gene: TRBV7-9
D gene: TRBD2
J gene: TRBJ2-1
CDR3 protein: CASSISGRTYNEQFF
CDR3 DNA: TGTGCCAGCAGCATCAGCGGGAGGACCTACAATGAGCAGTTCTTC

V gene: TRBV10-3
D gene: .
J gene: TRBJ2-2
CDR3 protein: CAISGENTGELFF
CDR3 DNA: TGTGCCATCAGTGGGGAGAACACCGGGGAGCTGTTTTTT

V gene: TRBV28
D gene: .
J gene: TRBJ2-7
CDR3 protein: CASSLAYEQYF
CDR3 DNA: TGTGCCAGCAGTTTAGCCTACGAGCAGTACTTC

V gene: TRBV6-5
D gene: .
J gene: TRBJ1-5
CDR3 protein: CASAQAWYQPQHF
CDR3 DNA: TGTGCCAGCGCCCAGGCCTGGTATCAGCCCCAGCATTTT

V gene: TRBV14
D gene: TRBD1
J gene: TRBJ2-7
CDR3 protein: CASRTSGTGSYEQYF
CDR3 DNA: TGTGCCAGCAGGACATCGGGGACAGGCTCCTACGAGCAGTACTTC

V gene: TRBV4-1
D gene: .
J gene: TRBJ2-7
CDR3 protein: CASSQDSYEQYF
CDR3 DNA: TGCGCCAGCAGCCAAGATTCCTACGAGCAGTACTTC

V gene: TRBV10-2
D gene: TRBD1
J gene: TRBJ2-3
CDR3 protein: CASSVGTGGSTDTQYF
CDR3 DNA: TGCGCCAGCAGTGTTGGGACAGGGGGGAGCACAGATACGCAGTATTTT

V gene: TRBV19
D gene: .
J gene: TRBJ2-1
CDR3 protein: CASSFGGTGNEQFF
CDR3 DNA: TGTGCCAGTAGTTTCGGGGGAACGGGAAATGAGCAGTTCTTC

V gene: TRBV7-8
D gene: .
J gene: TRBJ2-7
CDR3 protein: CASSLVWGISSYEQYF
CDR3 DNA: TGTGCCAGCAGCTTAGTCTGGGGGATAAGCTCCTACGAGCAGTACTTC

V gene: TRBV19
D gene: .
J gene: TRBJ1-1
CDR3 protein: CASSIGRQAMNTEAFF
CDR3 DNA: TGTGCCAGTAGTATTGGCCGGCAAGCCATGAACACTGAAGCTTTCTTT

V gene: TRBV7-3
D gene: .
J gene: TRBJ2-5
CDR3 protein: CASSLFDDQETQYF
CDR3 DNA: TGTGCCAGCAGCTTATTTGATGACCAAGAGACCCAGTACTTC